This entry is about one T cell receptor beta chain. This sample was included in a study of cytotoxic CD8 clonotypes in ibrutinib-treated CLL. Study details: Response sampling occurred after a median around 12 months of treatment (range 6 to 36).

Germline CDR1 reads SGDLS; CDR2 reads YYNGEE. Trimming took off 3 bases at V and 5 bases at J, with 9 bases between the two ends. This CDR3 comprises 14 residues. TCRdb's copy holds only in-frame clones and misses some; the assay was immunoSEQ multiplex PCR. This table has 250,000 to 350,000 clones, 76% appearing once. The sample in question was PBMCs, obtained at disease progression, from a patient treated with ibrutinib. V is TRBV9 and J is TRBJ1-6; D is ambiguous. The receptor comes from a human donor with chronic lymphocytic leukemia. The CDR3 bases are TGTGCCAGCAGCGCTGGGCTGGATAATTCACCCCTCCACTTT. Amino acids: CASSAGLDNSPLHF.